These 21 T cell receptor beta chains were all obtained from the same sample, sequenced in a study of patients and donors after allogeneic stem cell transplantation (dated by TCRdb to the early 2020s). The receptor library was made with RT-PCR. The sequencer was a NextSeq 550. The raw public data were reprocessed by TCRdb itself: fastp quality trimming at Q25, MiXCR clonotype calling, in-frame beta chains only. All rows with the same CDR3 protein become a single entry with the most common DNA and genes. In all, the sample holds about 960,000 distinct CDR3 sequences, and around 17% of those were seen once. Of the sample, 5.5% to 6.5% is held by the ten largest clones. Sequenced material: blood, either unsorted or a sorted T cell fraction (not recorded which). All receptors derive from a human donor who was either an allogeneic HSCT recipient or a stem cell or donor lymphocyte infusion donor (not recorded which). It is not recorded whose cells these are; they may come from a transplant donor.

The rearrangement uses TRBV7-9 and TRBJ2-2; possible D gene TRBD1, 5 bases. The CDR3 loop spans 15 amino acids. Trimming took off 11 bases at V and 4 bases at J, with 20 bases between the two ends. The germline CDR1 and CDR2 sequences are SEHNR and FQNEAQ (reference sequence). For the CDR3, the DNA is TGTGCCGGCACCAGGGTAGGCTCGATCACCGGGGAGCTGTTTTTT. Amino acids: CAGTRVGSITGELFF.

The chain recombines TRBV7-9 with TRBJ2-3; D unresolved. Germline assignment: CDR1 SEHNR and CDR2 FQNEAQ (reference sequence). Between the trimmed V and J ends, which lost 4 bases and 5 bases, there was a span of 7 bases. The CDR3 runs 12 residues. The CDR3 DNA reads as TGTGCCAGCAGCTCACCGGTAGATACGCAGTATTTT. Amino acid sequence: CASSSPVDTQYF.

This clonotype came up a few times. The rearrangement uses TRBV7-2 and TRBJ1-1, with D possibly matching TRBD1 (5 bases). Germline V gene sequence: CDR1 SGHTA, CDR2 FQGNSA. The V and J ends lost 3 bases and 4 bases respectively, with 15 bases between them. The CDR3 sequence is 15 residues long. CDR3: CASSLAMVGVTEAFF. CDR3 in DNA: TGTGCCAGCAGCTTGGCAATGGTAGGGGTCACTGAAGCTTTCTTT. The full variable domain, its missing parts supplied by reference TRBV7-2 and TRBJ1-1, is GAGVSQSPSNKVTEKGKDVELRCDPISGHTALYWYRQSLGQGLEFLIYFQGNSAPDKSGLPSDRFSAERTGGSVSTLTIQRTQQEDSAVYLCASSLAMVGVTEAFFGQGTRLTVV.

V usage is TRBV20-1 and J usage is TRBJ2-1, with TRBD2 as a possible D gene (5 bases). Germline loops: CDR1 DFQATT, CDR2 SNEGSKA (reference sequence). The CDR3 is 13 residues long. CDR3 DNA sequence: TGCACGGCCCGATTACGCAAAGGAGGTGAGCAGTTCTTC. Protein product: CTARLRKGGEQFF.

This clonotype was picked up a small number of times. The gene calls are TRBV6-1 and TRBJ2-3, with 9 nucleotides matching TRBD1. From germline, CDR1 is MNHNS and CDR2 SASEGT. J was trimmed by 4 bases and V by 6 bases; bases with no gene match: 8. The CDR3 is 15 amino acids. The CDR3 DNA reads TGTGCCAGCAGGGATACAACAGGGGGCGCAGATACGCAGTATTTT. As protein: CASRDTTGGADTQYF.

The chain is built from TRBV24-1 and TRBJ2-5; D remains ambiguous. The CDR3 has 14 amino acids. CDR1 is KGHDR and CDR2 is SFDVKD in the germline V gene. The germline V and J ends were trimmed by 4 bases and 4 bases, with 12 bases remaining between them. In DNA, the CDR3 is TGTGCCACCAGTGACCGCTCCCTGGGAGAGACCCAGTACTTC. Its translation is CATSDRSLGETQYF.

The chain employs TRBV15 and TRBJ2-4, with 9 nucleotides matching TRBD1. Losses at the gene ends were 6 bases for V and 7 bases for J; bases not matched to a gene: 4. The CDR3 is made up of 13 amino acids. CDR1 is LNHNV and CDR2 is YYDKDF in the germline V gene (reference sequence). CDR3 DNA sequence: TGTGCCACCAGACCGACAGGGGGGAACATTCAGTACTTC. Its protein product is CATRPTGGNIQYF.

This clonotype was observed a handful of times. Written as DNA, the CDR3 is TGCGCCAGCAGCTTGGATCTGGGAACAGATACGCAGTATTTT. Translated, it gives CASSLDLGTDTQYF. The J gene is TRBJ2-3, the V gene TRBV5-1, with unresolved D. This CDR3 spans 14 amino acids. Germline values: CDR1 SGHRS, CDR2 YFSETQ. V was shortened by 0 bases and J by 3 bases, with 8 bases between the two germline ends.

The rearrangement joins TRBV9 to TRBJ2-1; 9 bases match TRBD1. Germline V gene data show CDR1 as SGDLS and CDR2 as YYNGEE. The CDR3 is made up of 15 amino acids. Germline trimming cut 4 bases from V and 5 bases from J; bases unmatched to any gene: 7. This CDR3 is CASSPTGTGNNEQFF. The CDR3 nucleotides are TGTGCCAGCAGCCCGACCGGGACAGGGAACAATGAGCAGTTCTTC.

The chain carries TRBV6-5 and TRBJ1-5; D is unresolved. The CDR3 has 16 residues. The germline V gene encodes CDR1 MNHEY and CDR2 SVGAGI. Trimming cost V 0 bases and J 0 bases, with 9 bases left between them. The CDR3 DNA sequence: TGTGCCAGCAGTTACTCTTCCGGCCATAGCAATCAGCCCCAGCATTTT. Translated: CASSYSSGHSNQPQHF.

This clonotype was detected only a few times. The chain recombines TRBV20-1 with TRBJ2-7, with TRBD2 identical over 12 bases. The V segment lost 5 bases and the J segment 2 bases; nucleotides outside the gene matches: 1. Germline V gene data show CDR1 as DFQATT and CDR2 as SNEGSKA (reference sequence). The length of the CDR3 is 13 residues. CDR3 loop: CSALAGGPYEQYF. The CDR3 nucleotides are TGCAGTGCTCTAGCGGGGGGGCCCTACGAGCAGTACTTC.

This clonotype has only a few counts. The V gene is TRBV6-5, the J gene TRBJ1-2; D is possibly TRBD1 (6 bases). CDR1 MNHEY and CDR2 SVGAGI come from the germline V gene. The V end was cut by 2 bases, the J end by 8 bases, with 12 bases between. CDR3 length: 13 residues. The CDR3 DNA follows: TGTGCCAGCAGTTACGAACAGGGTGACGGCTACACCTTC. Translation: CASSYEQGDGYTF.

The chain recombines TRBV5-8 with TRBJ2-7; no reliable D call. V was clipped by 4 bases and J by 3 bases, with 14 bases between them. CDR1 SGHTS and CDR2 YDEGEE come from the germline V gene. The CDR3 spans 14 residues. In nucleotides, the CDR3 is TGTGCCAGCAGCCCGACCGGGTCCCTCTACGAGCAGTACTTC. Translation gives CASSPTGSLYEQYF.

The gene calls are TRBV25-1 and TRBJ2-3; D is unclear. The CDR3 length is 13 residues. V lost 4 bases and J lost 11, with 16 bases in between. Per germline, CDR1 MGHDK and CDR2 SYGVNS. CDR3 coding DNA: TGTGCCAGCAGTGTGGGTGGAGCACGCCAGCAGTATTTT. Amino acids: CASSVGGARQQYF.

The table lists this clonotype with many counts. The chain joins TRBV19 to TRBJ2-7; TRBD2 aligns across 11 bases. Germline CDR1 reads LNHDA; CDR2 reads SQIVND (reference sequence). The CDR3 spans 15 residues. V lost 4 bases, J lost 3 bases, and 5 bases stayed unmatched. In nucleotides, the CDR3 is TGTGCCAGTAGTACAGGGACTAGCGGATACTACGAGCAGTACTTC. Translated, it gives CASSTGTSGYYEQYF.

This clonotype was seen many times. The chain links TRBV20-1 to TRBJ2-4; perhaps TRBD2 as D (5 bases). Germline CDR1 DFQATT, CDR2 SNEGSKA (reference sequence). Between the trimmed V and J ends, which lost 3 bases and 2 bases, there was a span of 14 bases. CDR3 size: 15 residues. The CDR3 protein is CSASLGLNTKNIQYF. The CDR3 DNA reads TGCAGTGCTAGTCTCGGACTGAATACCAAAAACATTCAGTACTTC.

At least ten counts were recorded for this clonotype. V usage is TRBV7-2 and J usage is TRBJ2-1; the D is unclear. This CDR3 is built from 12 residues. CDR1 is SGHTA, CDR2 FQGNSA, per germline. V lost 5 bases to trimming and J lost 9 bases, with 11 bases between them. CDR3 protein: CASSLPGPEQFF. The DNA for the CDR3 is TGTGCCAGCAGCCTACCGGGTCCTGAGCAGTTCTTC.

V gene TRBV6-6 combines with J gene TRBJ2-7, with D unresolved. V gave up 9 bases and J gave up 6 bases, with 15 bases separating them. Germline V gene lookup returns CDR1 MNHNY and CDR2 SVGAGI (reference sequence). CDR3 length: 12 amino acids. In nucleotides, the CDR3 is TGTGCCAGTGCCCTACTGGGGTTCGAGCAGTACTTC. Encoded protein: CASALLGFEQYF.

The V call is TRBV30, the J call TRBJ2-1; D is unclear. The germline gives CDR1 GTSNPN, CDR2 SVGIG (reference sequence). Trimming took off 3 bases at V and 8 bases at J, with 11 bases between the two ends. The CDR3 loop spans 12 amino acids. This CDR3 reads CAWSEKLYEQFF. CDR3 bases: TGTGCCTGGAGCGAGAAACTATATGAGCAGTTCTTC.

This sequence joins TRBV4-2 and TRBJ1-4; D is uncertain. The CDR3 extends over 13 amino acids. Deletions cut 2 bases from V and 3 bases from J, with 4 bases between. The germline CDR1 and CDR2 sequences are LGHNA and YNFKEQ. CDR3 sequence reads: CASSQRPNEKLFF. CDR3 DNA sequence: TGTGCCAGCAGCCAAAGACCTAATGAAAAACTGTTTTTT.

This clonotype was counted between two and nine times. This rearrangement joins TRBV7-3 to TRBJ1-2, with D uncertain. Germline V gives CDR1 SGHTA, CDR2 FQGTGA. The CDR3 runs to 13 residues. Trimming pared 4 bases from V and 4 bases from J, leaving 10 bases between. The CDR3, as DNA: TGTGCCAGCAGCTCGAGTCCGTCCTATGGCTACACCTTC. Amino acid sequence: CASSSSPSYGYTF.